This TCR beta chain was profiled in a study of blood T cell repertoires in COVID-19. About the research overall: Researchers got acute and convalescent COVID-19 samples from the United States, Italy and Spain. Nucleic acid was either cDNA or gDNA, and it came from T cells, B-cell-depleted T cells, or PBMCs.

Looked up from germline, CDR1 is SQVTM and CDR2 is ANQGSEA. The CDR3 has 13 amino acids. The V and J ends lost 6 bases and 3 bases, in that order; junction bases with no gene match: 4. Profiling relied on immunoSEQ multiplex PCR, and the TCRdb table lists in-frame clones only, not all of them. This sample carries 200,000 to 300,000 clones, about nine tenths of them seen once, and the ten largest clones take about 2.6%. This TCR was recovered from a woman aged 18-35 years who had recovered from COVID-19. This chain connects TRBV29-1 to TRBJ2-7; 11 bases fit TRBD1. What was sequenced was PBMCs or T cells enriched from blood (not recorded which). CDR3 sequence reads: CSVHGTGGYEQYF. The CDR3, as DNA: TGCAGCGTCCACGGGACAGGGGGCTACGAGCAGTACTTC.